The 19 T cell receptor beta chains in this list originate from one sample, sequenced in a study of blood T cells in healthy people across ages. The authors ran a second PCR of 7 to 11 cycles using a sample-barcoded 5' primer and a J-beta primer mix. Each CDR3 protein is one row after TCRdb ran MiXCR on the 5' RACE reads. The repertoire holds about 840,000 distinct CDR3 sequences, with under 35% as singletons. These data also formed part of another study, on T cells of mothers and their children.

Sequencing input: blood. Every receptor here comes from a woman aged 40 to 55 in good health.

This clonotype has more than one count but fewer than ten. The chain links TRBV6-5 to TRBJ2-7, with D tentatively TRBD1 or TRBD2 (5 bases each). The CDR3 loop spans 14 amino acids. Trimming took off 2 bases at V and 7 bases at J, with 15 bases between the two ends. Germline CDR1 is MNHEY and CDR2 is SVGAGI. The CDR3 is CASSYAGPGGEQYF. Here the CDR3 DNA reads TGTGCCAGCAGTTACGCAGGGCCTGGAGGAGAGCAGTACTTC.

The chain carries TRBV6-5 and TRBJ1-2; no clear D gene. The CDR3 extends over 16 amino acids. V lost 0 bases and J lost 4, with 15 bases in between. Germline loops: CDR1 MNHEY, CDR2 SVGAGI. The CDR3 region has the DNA TGTGCCAGCAGTTACTCGAGGCTTCAACTCCTCTATGGCTACACCTTC. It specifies CASSYSRLQLLYGYTF.

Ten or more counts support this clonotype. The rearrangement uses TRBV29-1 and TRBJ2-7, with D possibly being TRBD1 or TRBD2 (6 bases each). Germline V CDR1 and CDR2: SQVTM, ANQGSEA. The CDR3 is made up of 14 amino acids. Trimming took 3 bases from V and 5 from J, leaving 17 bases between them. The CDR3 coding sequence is TGCAGCGTTGAGGGGTTGGGGGGCCTCAACGAGCAGTACTTC. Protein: CSVEGLGGLNEQYF.

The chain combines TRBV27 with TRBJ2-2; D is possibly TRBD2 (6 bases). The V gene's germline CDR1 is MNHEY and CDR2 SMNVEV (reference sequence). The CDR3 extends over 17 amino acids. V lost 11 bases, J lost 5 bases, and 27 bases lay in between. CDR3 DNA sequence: TGTGCCTCCCTAGGGGCGGGGCTGAAGTTAGGGACCGGGGAGCTGTTTTTT. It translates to CASLGAGLKLGTGELFF.

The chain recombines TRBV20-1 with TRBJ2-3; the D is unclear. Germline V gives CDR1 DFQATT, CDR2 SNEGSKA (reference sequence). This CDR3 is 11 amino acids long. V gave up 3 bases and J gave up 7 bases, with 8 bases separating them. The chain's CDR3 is CSASLVNTQYF. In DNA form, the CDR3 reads TGCAGTGCTAGTCTAGTGAATACGCAGTATTTT.

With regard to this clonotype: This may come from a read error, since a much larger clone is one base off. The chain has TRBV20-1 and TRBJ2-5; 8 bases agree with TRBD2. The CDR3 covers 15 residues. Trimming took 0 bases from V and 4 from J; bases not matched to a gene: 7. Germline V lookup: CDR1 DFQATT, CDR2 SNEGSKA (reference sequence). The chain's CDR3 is CSARDWSGGGETQYF. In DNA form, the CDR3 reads TGCAGTGCTAGAGATTGGAGCGGGGGAGGAGAGACCCAGTACTTC.

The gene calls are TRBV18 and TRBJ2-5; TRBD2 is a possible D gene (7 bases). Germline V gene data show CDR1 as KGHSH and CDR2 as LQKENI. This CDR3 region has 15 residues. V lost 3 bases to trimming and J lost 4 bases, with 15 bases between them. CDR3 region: CASSPQFGGPETQYF. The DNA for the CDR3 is TGTGCCAGCTCACCTCAGTTCGGGGGGCCAGAGACCCAGTACTTC.

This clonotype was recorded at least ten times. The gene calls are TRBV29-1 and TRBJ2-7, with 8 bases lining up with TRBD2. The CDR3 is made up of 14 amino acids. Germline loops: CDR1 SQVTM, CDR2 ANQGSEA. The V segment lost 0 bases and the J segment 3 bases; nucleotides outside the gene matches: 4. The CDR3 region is CSVEDHGRGYEQYF. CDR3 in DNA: TGCAGCGTTGAAGATCACGGGAGGGGCTACGAGCAGTACTTC.

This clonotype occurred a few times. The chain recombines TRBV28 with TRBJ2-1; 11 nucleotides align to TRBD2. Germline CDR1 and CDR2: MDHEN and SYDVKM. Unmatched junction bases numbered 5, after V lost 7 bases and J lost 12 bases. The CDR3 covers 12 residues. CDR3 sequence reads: CASITTSGGQFF. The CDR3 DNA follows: TGTGCCAGCATTACTACTAGCGGGGGGCAGTTCTTC.

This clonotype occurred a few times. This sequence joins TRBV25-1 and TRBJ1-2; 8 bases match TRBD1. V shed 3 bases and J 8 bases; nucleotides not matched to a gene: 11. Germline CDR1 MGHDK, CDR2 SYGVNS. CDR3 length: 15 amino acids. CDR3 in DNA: TGTGCCAGCAGTGACTCGACCCCAGGGGGCCGCGGCTACACCTTC. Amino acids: CASSDSTPGGRGYTF.

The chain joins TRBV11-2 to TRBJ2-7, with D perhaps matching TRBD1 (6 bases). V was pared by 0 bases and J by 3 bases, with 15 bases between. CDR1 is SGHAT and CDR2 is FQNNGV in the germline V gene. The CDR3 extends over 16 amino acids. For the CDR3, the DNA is TGTGCCAGCAGCTTAGATATGCCAGGGGTCGTCTACGAGCAGTACTTC. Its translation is CASSLDMPGVVYEQYF.

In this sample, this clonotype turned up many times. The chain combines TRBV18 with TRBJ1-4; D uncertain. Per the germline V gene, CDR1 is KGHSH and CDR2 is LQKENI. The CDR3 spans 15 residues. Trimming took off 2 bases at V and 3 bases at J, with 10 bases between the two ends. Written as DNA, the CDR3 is TGTGCCAGCTCACCAGACCGGGCTGCTAATGAAAAACTGTTTTTT. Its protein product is CASSPDRAANEKLFF.

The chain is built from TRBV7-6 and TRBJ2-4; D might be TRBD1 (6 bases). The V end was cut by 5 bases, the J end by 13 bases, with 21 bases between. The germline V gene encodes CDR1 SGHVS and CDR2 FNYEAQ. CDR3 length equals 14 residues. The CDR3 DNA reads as TGTGCCAGCAGCCTAGAACCTACAGGGATTGGGCAGTACTTC. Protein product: CASSLEPTGIGQYF.

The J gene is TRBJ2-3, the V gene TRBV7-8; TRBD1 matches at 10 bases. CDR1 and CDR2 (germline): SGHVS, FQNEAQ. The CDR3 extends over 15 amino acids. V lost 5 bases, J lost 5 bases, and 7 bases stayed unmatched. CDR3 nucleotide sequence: TGTGCCAGCAGCCCCGGACAGGGGGTAAGAGATACGCAGTATTTT. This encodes CASSPGQGVRDTQYF. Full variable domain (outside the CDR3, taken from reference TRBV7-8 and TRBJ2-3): GAGVSQSPRYKVAKRGQDVALRCDPISGHVSLFWYQQALGQGPEFLTYFQNEAQLDKSGLPSDRFFAERPEGSVSTLKIQRTQQEDSAVYLCASSPGQGVRDTQYFGPGTRLTVL.

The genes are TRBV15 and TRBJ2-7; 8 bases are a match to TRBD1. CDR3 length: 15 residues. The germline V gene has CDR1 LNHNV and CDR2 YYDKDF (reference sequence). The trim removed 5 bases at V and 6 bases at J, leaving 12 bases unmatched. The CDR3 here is CATSSRGQGSSEQYF. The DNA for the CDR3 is TGTGCCACCAGCTCCCGAGGACAGGGTTCTTCCGAGCAGTACTTC.

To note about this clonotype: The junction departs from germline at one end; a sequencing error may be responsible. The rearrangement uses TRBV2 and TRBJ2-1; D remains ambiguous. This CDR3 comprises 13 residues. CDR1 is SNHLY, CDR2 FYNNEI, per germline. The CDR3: CASTESSYDEQFF. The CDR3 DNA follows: TGTGCCAGCACGGAGAGCTCCTACGATGAGCAGTTCTTC.

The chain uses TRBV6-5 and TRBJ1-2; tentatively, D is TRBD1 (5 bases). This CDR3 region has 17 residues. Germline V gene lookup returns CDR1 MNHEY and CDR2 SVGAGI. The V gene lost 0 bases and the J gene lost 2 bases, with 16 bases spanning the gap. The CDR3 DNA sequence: TGTGCCAGCAGTTACTCACATCAGGGATGGGCCAACTATGGCTACACCTTC. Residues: CASSYSHQGWANYGYTF.

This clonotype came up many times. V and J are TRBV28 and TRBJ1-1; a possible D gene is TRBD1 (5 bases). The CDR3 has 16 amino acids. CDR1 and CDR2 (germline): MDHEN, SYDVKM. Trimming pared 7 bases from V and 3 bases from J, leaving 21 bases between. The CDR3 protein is CASKGQRNPFDTEAFF. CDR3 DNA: TGTGCCAGCAAAGGACAACGAAACCCTTTTGACACTGAAGCTTTCTTT.

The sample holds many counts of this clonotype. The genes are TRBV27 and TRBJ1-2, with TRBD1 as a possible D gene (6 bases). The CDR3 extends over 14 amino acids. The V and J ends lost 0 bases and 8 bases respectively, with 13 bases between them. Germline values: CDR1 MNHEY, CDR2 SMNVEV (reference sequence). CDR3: CASSLSYGGRGYTF. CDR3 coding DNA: TGTGCCAGCAGTTTATCGTACGGGGGCAGGGGCTACACCTTC.